The entry below gives a single TCR beta chain sequence along with its context. Its antigen remains unknown. The CDR3 extends over 17 amino acids. Trimming stripped 0 bases from V and 0 bases from J, with 13 bases between. CDR1 is SGHRS, CDR2 YFSETQ, per germline. Assay: immunoSEQ multiplex PCR; the TCRdb copy retains only in-frame clones and omits some. The data contain around 640,000 clones, approximately 96% of them singletons. The sample is drawn from a study of shared clonotypes between healthy human individuals. The overall study: Three CD4 naive, three CD4 memory, two CD8 naive and one CD8 memory plate were used per donor.

Overall study results and limits: Clonotype sharing across a few donors was observed for 4% to 5.5% of naive CD4 clonotypes. Compared with memory subsets, naive subsets generally had larger estimated richness.

CD45RO-negative CD8 cells positively selected for CCR7 made up the naive population, which excluded terminally differentiated effector memory CD45RA+ cells. The chain couples TRBV5-1 to TRBJ2-1; D is ambiguous. The sample was naive CD8+ T cells sorted from blood. This receptor was identified in a woman in her twenties or thirties in good health. The CDR3 nucleotides read TGCGCCAGCAGCTTGGGTAAACCCCTGAGCTCCTACAATGAGCAGTTCTTC. Its protein is CASSLGKPLSSYNEQFF.